These 12 T cell receptor beta chains share one sample of origin, sequenced in a study of cytomegalovirus exposure and HLA in healthy donors. Generated by immunoSEQ multiplex PCR, the TCRdb table keeps only in-frame clones and is missing some. The sample carries roughly 180,000 clones, roughly 80% recorded once. What was sequenced was PBMCs. These receptors all stem from a young man in good health and CMV-seropositive.

The genes are TRBV28 and TRBJ1-2, with TRBD1 identical over 9 bases. With 3 bases clipped from V and 2 bases from J, the junction kept 4 bases outside the gene matches. The CDR3 runs 15 residues. Germline CDR1 MDHEN, CDR2 SYDVKM. CDR3 sequence (DNA): TGTGCCAGCAGTTTTAACAGGGGGCGGAACTATGGCTACACCTTC. It translates to CASSFNRGRNYGYTF.

The genes are TRBV28 and TRBJ2-5, with D perhaps matching TRBD1 (6 bases). CDR3 length: 17 amino acids. Germline V gene lookup returns CDR1 MDHEN and CDR2 SYDVKM. V lost 5 bases and J 0 bases, leaving 19 bases between the germline ends. The CDR3 sequence: CASSPSGSGTNQETQYF. CDR3 bases: TGTGCCAGCAGTCCCTCGGGATCCGGGACAAACCAAGAGACCCAGTACTTC.

The chain has TRBV6-6 and TRBJ1-5, with D possibly being TRBD1 (6 bases). V lost 4 bases and J lost 4, with 11 bases in between. Germline V lookup: CDR1 MNHNY, CDR2 SVGAGI (reference sequence). The CDR3 loop spans 14 amino acids. CDR3 in amino acids: CASSSGGGNQPQHF. The CDR3, as DNA: TGTGCCAGCAGTTCGGGGGGCGGGAATCAGCCCCAGCATTTT.

The chain links TRBV6-5 to TRBJ2-2; TRBD2 might be the D (6 bases). The CDR3 is 12 residues long. Germline CDR1 is MNHEY and CDR2 is SVGAGI. The V and J ends lost 7 bases and 10 bases respectively, with 13 bases between them. DNA for the CDR3: TGTGCCAGCACCTCCCCGCGGGAGGAGCTGTTTTTT. It encodes CASTSPREELFF.

The chain uses TRBV18 and TRBJ2-3, with 7 bases aligning to TRBD1. Trimming at V came to 5 bases and at J to 3 bases, leaving 11 bases not matched to a gene. Per germline, CDR1 KGHSH and CDR2 LQKENI. The CDR3 has 16 residues. The CDR3 region has the DNA TGTGCCAGCTCAACGAGACAGGGAGTCGGGACAGATACGCAGTATTTT. It yields the protein CASSTRQGVGTDTQYF.

The rearrangement joins TRBV11-1 to TRBJ2-5; D is unresolved. The CDR3 extends over 15 amino acids. With 5 bases removed from V and 0 bases from J, the gap between germline ends came to 13 bases. Germline CDR1 SGHAT, CDR2 FQDESV (reference sequence). DNA of the CDR3: TGTGCCAGCAGCAGTTCGGCGGATTACCAAGAGACCCAGTACTTC. Translated, it gives CASSSSADYQETQYF.

The chain joins TRBV11-2 to TRBJ2-7, with D possibly matching TRBD1 (7 bases). The CDR3 is made up of 14 amino acids. Germline V gives CDR1 SGHAT, CDR2 FQNNGV. Trimming cost V 5 bases and J 6 bases, with 17 bases left between them. CDR3 DNA: TGTGCCAGCAGCCCACAAAACCAGGGGGGCGAGCAGTACTTC. It yields the protein CASSPQNQGGEQYF.

This chain connects TRBV4-3 to TRBJ2-2; 12 positions match TRBD2. Per the germline V gene, CDR1 is LGHNA and CDR2 is YSLEER. CDR3 length: 16 residues. J was trimmed by 6 bases and V by 4 bases; bases with no gene match: 6. The CDR3 DNA is TGCGCCAGCAGCCCCTCTAGCGGGAGGGCCCCCGGGGAGCTGTTTTTT. Amino acid sequence: CASSPSSGRAPGELFF.

The CDR3 here is CASKGVVSNEQFF. The CDR3 DNA sequence: TGTGCCAGCAAGGGGGTAGTGAGCAATGAGCAGTTCTTC. The chain has TRBV6-6 and TRBJ2-1; maybe TRBD1 (6 bases). Deletions cut 7 bases from V and 6 bases from J, with 13 bases between. There are 13 residues in the CDR3. Germline values: CDR1 MNHNY, CDR2 SVGAGI (reference sequence).

This chain joins TRBV5-1 and TRBJ2-7; 8 bases map to TRBD1. V gave up 4 bases and J gave up 4 bases; unmatched junction bases: 10. Per the germline V gene, CDR1 is SGHRS and CDR2 is YFSETQ. CDR3 length equals 15 residues. This chain's CDR3 is CASSTRDRRSYEQYF. In DNA, the CDR3 is TGCGCCAGCAGCACACGGGACAGGAGATCATACGAGCAGTACTTC.

The chain joins TRBV6-1 to TRBJ2-5; 9 positions match TRBD2. The ends lost 3 bases at V and 4 bases at J; junction bases unmatched: 9. Germline-derived CDR1 and CDR2 are MNHNS and SASEGT. The CDR3 extends over 16 amino acids. The CDR3 loop is CASSDEGSGRGETQYF. The CDR3 nucleotides are TGTGCCAGCAGTGATGAAGGTAGCGGGAGAGGAGAGACCCAGTACTTC.

The rearrangement uses TRBV28 and TRBJ2-1, with D hard to call. The V gene's germline CDR1 is MDHEN and CDR2 SYDVKM. Trimming removed 2 bases at V and 6 bases at J, with 5 bases between. The CDR3 is made up of 12 amino acids. CDR3 residues: CASSLGPNEQFF. Here the CDR3 DNA reads TGTGCCAGCAGTTTAGGCCCCAATGAGCAGTTCTTC.